The rows below give T cell receptor beta chains drawn from one sample of a study of OX40 agonist ivuxolimab in advanced cancers. TCRdb keeps only in-frame clones here, not all; method: immunoSEQ multiplex PCR. The sample has over 45,000 clones, around 85% seen once. Sequences were derived from CD4+ or CD8+ T cells sorted from blood, sampled in a trial of the OX40 agonist ivuxolimab. These receptors all stem from an adult with an advanced solid tumor such as melanoma, head and neck, liver or kidney cancer. CDR3s include the opening cysteine and the closing phenylalanine or tryptophan. D genes are given only for firm matches. Expanded clones get a size class; other rows say once, few or many, or leave the size out.

V	J	D	size	DNA	CDR3
TRBV10-3	TRBJ2-7	TRBD1	NA	TGTGCCATCGGCGGACAGGCTCCCGAGCAGTACTTC	CAIGGQAPEQYF
TRBV4-1	TRBJ2-2	TRBD2	NA	TGCGCCAGCAGCCAAGAGGGGGGACTAGTAGGCACCGGGGAGCTGTTTTTT	CASSQEGGLVGTGELFF
TRBV7-9	TRBJ1-5	NA	NA	TGTGCCAGCAGCTCTGGTCCCAATCAGCCCCAGCATTTT	CASSSGPNQPQHF
TRBV29-1	TRBJ2-2	TRBD2	once	TGCAGCGTTGGCGGACTAGCGAACACCGGGGAGCTGTTTTTT	CSVGGLANTGELFF
TRBV5-1	TRBJ2-3	NA	NA	TGCGCCAGCAGCTTCACAGATACGCAGTATTTT	CASSFTDTQYF
TRBV18	TRBJ2-7	NA	NA	TGTGCCAGCTCACTGACGGAGTCCGGCTACGAGCAGTACTTC	CASSLTESGYEQYF
TRBV27	TRBJ2-3	NA	NA	TGTGCCAGCAGTTTAAAGAGAGCTAGCACAGATACGCAGTATTTT	CASSLKRASTDTQYF
TRBV5-8	TRBJ1-2	NA	NA	TGTGCCAGCCAGCAGTGGGCCACCAACTATGGCTACACCTTC	CASQQWATNYGYTF
TRBV7-2	TRBJ1-2	TRBD1	NA	TGTGCCAGCAGCTTAGACTGGAACAGGGGCTATGGCTACACCTTC	CASSLDWNRGYGYTF
TRBV7-3	TRBJ1-4	NA	NA	TGTGCCAGCAGCCCATTCACGTCGGACGAAAAACTGTTTTTT	CASSPFTSDEKLFF
TRBV5-1	TRBJ1-4	NA	few	TGCGCCAGCAGCGTTACAGGGAGGGGTGAAAAACTGTTTTTT	CASSVTGRGEKLFF
TRBV2	TRBJ2-7	TRBD1	NA	TGTGCCAGCAGTCTAGCCGGGACAGGGAGACTCGAGCAGTACTTC	CASSLAGTGRLEQYF
TRBV27	TRBJ2-1	TRBD2	NA	TGTGCCAGCACGACCGGGACTAGGTCCAATGAGCAGTTCTTC	CASTTGTRSNEQFF
TRBV18	TRBJ1-4	NA	NA	TGTGCCAGCTCACTGGCGGCGGGTCAGGGGCTGGAAAAACTGTTTTTT	CASSLAAGQGLEKLFF
TRBV5-1	TRBJ2-1	NA	NA	TGCGCCAGCAGCCCTGACGGGACAACCTACAATGAGCAGTTCTTC	CASSPDGTTYNEQFF
TRBV6-5	TRBJ1-4	TRBD1	NA	TGTGCCAGCAGTTGGACAGGTGGGGAGAGAGAAAAACTGTTTTTT	CASSWTGGEREKLFF
TRBV10-3	TRBJ2-7	TRBD1	NA	TGTGCCACCGCAGGGGACAGGGCGTTTAACGAGCAGTACTTC	CATAGDRAFNEQYF
TRBV19	TRBJ1-5	NA	NA	TGTGCCAGTAGTATGAGGGTTTATAGCAATCAGCCCCAGCATTTT	CASSMRVYSNQPQHF
TRBV5-1	TRBJ2-3	TRBD2	NA	TGCGCCAGCAGCTTGGATAAAACTAGCGGGAGCACAGATACGCAGTATTTT	CASSLDKTSGSTDTQYF
TRBV9	TRBJ2-3	NA	NA	TGTGCCAGCAGCCAACGAAACGAGGCGAGCACAGATACGCAGTATTTT	CASSQRNEASTDTQYF
TRBV5-1	TRBJ2-7	NA	NA	TGCGCCAGCACCCGAGACCGTCCCTACGAGCAGTACTTC	CASTRDRPYEQYF
TRBV7-6	TRBJ2-2	NA	medium-sized	TGTGCCAGCAGCCAGGGCCCTCGGAACACCGGGGAGCTGTTTTTT	CASSQGPRNTGELFF
TRBV5-4	TRBJ2-3	NA	once	TGTGCCAGCAGCTCGAGTCGGATCCTTGGCACAGATACGCAGTATTTT	CASSSSRILGTDTQYF
TRBV6-6	TRBJ2-3	NA	NA	TGTGCCAGCAGTAAGCCGGGACGGGTTAGCACAGATACGCAGTATTTT	CASSKPGRVSTDTQYF
TRBV18	TRBJ2-5	TRBD2	once	TGTGCCAGCTCACCTTCCCCCGGGGGGGAAAGTGGAAAGACCCAGTACTTC	CASSPSPGGESGKTQYF
TRBV4-1	TRBJ2-5	TRBD1	few	TGCGCCAGCAGCCAAGAACGGGCCGACAGGGGAGAGACCCAGTACTTC	CASSQERADRGETQYF
TRBV19	TRBJ2-3	TRBD2	NA	TGTGCCAGTAGTGAGCAAGCGGGACTCACAGATACGCAGTATTTT	CASSEQAGLTDTQYF
TRBV29-1	TRBJ2-1	NA	NA	TGCAGCGTTGGGAGCTCCTACAATGAGCAGTTCTTC	CSVGSSYNEQFF
TRBV5-1	TRBJ1-2	TRBD1	NA	TGCGCCAGCAGCTGGGGGACAGATGGCTACACCTTC	CASSWGTDGYTF
TRBV5-4	TRBJ2-7	TRBD2	NA	TGTGCCAGCAGCTTGGTAGCGGGCTACGAGCAGTACTTC	CASSLVAGYEQYF
TRBV7-3	TRBJ1-1	NA	NA	TGTGCCAGCAGCTTCACAACCAACACTGAAGCTTTCTTT	CASSFTTNTEAFF
TRBV28	TRBJ1-4	NA	NA	TGTGCCAGCACCAGCGGTAGAGGCCTGTTTTTT	CASTSGRGLFF
TRBV29-1	TRBJ2-2	NA	NA	TGCAGCGTTGTGGGGTTTGGGTGGAAGGGGGAGCTGTTTTTT	CSVVGFGWKGELFF
TRBV7-9	TRBJ2-7	TRBD1	NA	TGTGCCAGCAGCATAACGGGACAGGGCTACGAGCAGTACTTC	CASSITGQGYEQYF
TRBV27	TRBJ1-5	NA	NA	TGTGCCAGCAGCTCAGCAGGGTTCCAGCCCCAGCATTTT	CASSSAGFQPQHF
TRBV5-1	TRBJ2-1	TRBD1	NA	TGCGCCAGCAGTGACAGGGCAAATGAGCAGTTCTTC	CASSDRANEQFF
TRBV7-2	TRBJ2-6	TRBD2	NA	TGTGCCAGCAGCCAAACCCGACTAGCGGGAGGATCCGGGGCCAACGTCCTGACTTTC	CASSQTRLAGGSGANVLTF
TRBV6-5	TRBJ1-2	NA	few	TGTGCCAGCAGCCGGTTGACACCCAACTATGGCTACACCTTC	CASSRLTPNYGYTF
TRBV5-1	TRBJ2-1	TRBD2	NA	TGCGCCAGCAGCCTGGGAGGGTGGGCCTACAATGAGCAGTTCTTC	CASSLGGWAYNEQFF
TRBV28	TRBJ2-1	TRBD2	NA	TGTGCCAGCAGTTTGGGAGGGCCTAAGGATGAGCAGTTCTTC	CASSLGGPKDEQFF
TRBV15	TRBJ1-1	NA	NA	TGTGCCACCAGCAGAGATTGGGAGGGGTCGCCTGAAGCTTTCTTT	CATSRDWEGSPEAFF
TRBV28	TRBJ1-6	TRBD1	NA	TGTGCCAGTAAGGCGGAGGGACAGGTTTCACCCCTCCACTTT	CASKAEGQVSPLHF
TRBV27	TRBJ2-5	NA	once	TGTGCCAGCAGAACCCAGGGGCGAGAGACCCAGTACTTC	CASRTQGRETQYF
TRBV9	TRBJ2-1	TRBD2	NA	TGTGCCAGCAGCGTCACCGGGACTAGCGGCAATGAGCAGTTCTTC	CASSVTGTSGNEQFF
TRBV28	TRBJ1-3	TRBD1	few	TGTGCCAGCTACCCCGGGACAGCCGTCTCTGGAAACACCATATATTTT	CASYPGTAVSGNTIYF
TRBV6-5	TRBJ1-4	TRBD1	once	TGTGCCAGCAGCGATACAGGGGGGGGAGAAAAACTGTTTTTT	CASSDTGGGEKLFF
TRBV11-2	TRBJ2-3	NA	NA	TGTGCCAGCAGCTTTAGATCTACTTTCCCGGACAGCACAGATACGCAGTATTTT	CASSFRSTFPDSTDTQYF
TRBV9	TRBJ2-1	NA	NA	TGTGCCTCAAACCGTTTAAACAATGAGCAGTTCTTC	CASNRLNNEQFF
TRBV7-2	TRBJ2-3	TRBD2	NA	TGTGCCAGCAGCCCCGGACTAGTCACAGATACGCAGTATTTT	CASSPGLVTDTQYF
TRBV18	TRBJ2-1	TRBD2	NA	TGTGCCAGCTCACCAACCCACTGGGCTAGCGGGGATAATGAGCAGTTCTTC	CASSPTHWASGDNEQFF
TRBV18	TRBJ2-1	TRBD2	NA	TGTGCCAGCTCACCGAATTCGGCGGGAGACGGGAATGAGCAGTTCTTC	CASSPNSAGDGNEQFF
TRBV7-3	TRBJ2-3	TRBD2	NA	TGTGCCAGCAGCTTTAACGGGAGGGGCACAGATACGCAGTATTTT	CASSFNGRGTDTQYF
TRBV29-1	TRBJ2-1	NA	NA	TGCAGCGTTGAAACCCAGGGTCCGTTCTTC	CSVETQGPFF
TRBV5-8	TRBJ1-1	NA	few	TGTGCCAGCAGCTTGGTAGGGCCGAACACTGAAGCTTTCTTT	CASSLVGPNTEAFF